These 9 T cell receptor beta chains were sequenced from one sample in a study of CD8 T cells in Susac syndrome. The authors reverse transcribed about 0.5 to 1 ug RNA with random hexamers. Via MiXCR, TCRdb re-called the immunoSEQ multiplex PCR reads, giving one row per CDR3 protein. The sample has more than 95,000 distinct CDR3 sequences, just under 95% seen once. The sample comprised CD4+ T cells from PBMCs. Receptors originate from a human donor in good health.

The chain couples TRBV10-1 to TRBJ2-2, with a possible D match to TRBD2 (8 bases). Trimming removed 3 bases at V and 3 bases at J, with 17 bases between. The CDR3 extends over 17 amino acids. CDR1 WNHNN and CDR2 SYGVQD come from the germline V gene (reference sequence). The CDR3, as DNA: TGCGCCAGCAGTGACCCCGGGAGGGGGCTCGACACCGGGGAGCTGTTTTTT. As protein: CASSDPGRGLDTGELFF.

The chain couples TRBV29-1 to TRBJ2-2, with 12 bases lining up with TRBD2. From germline, CDR1 is SQVTM and CDR2 ANQGSEA. The CDR3 has 16 amino acids. Unmatched junction bases numbered 10, after V lost 6 bases and J lost 5 bases. The CDR3 spells CSVDPSGRAGTGELFF. The CDR3 DNA reads as TGCAGCGTGGATCCTAGCGGGAGGGCCGGAACCGGGGAGCTGTTTTTT.

This clonotype was seen just once. This chain joins TRBV28 and TRBJ1-5; 11 nucleotides line up with TRBD1. Germline V gene lookup returns CDR1 MDHEN and CDR2 SYDVKM. The CDR3 sequence is 16 residues long. The V segment lost 7 bases and the J segment 6 bases; nucleotides outside the gene matches: 11. CDR3 sequence reads: CASTGQGGRNGQPQHF. Written as DNA, the CDR3 is TGTGCCAGCACGGGACAGGGGGGTAGAAATGGTCAGCCCCAGCATTTT.

This clonotype is a singleton in its sample. CDR3 region: CASSLYAGSYEQYF. DNA for the CDR3: TGTGCCAGCAGTTTATACGCCGGCTCCTACGAGCAGTACTTC. This chain joins TRBV12-3 or TRBV12-4 and TRBJ2-7; D gene uncertain. The CDR3 totals 14 residues. Trimming left V 2 bases short and J 0 bases short, with 8 bases between.

The chain links TRBV2 to TRBJ2-7; D might be TRBD1 or TRBD2, each matching 5 bases. Germline CDR1 and CDR2: SNHLY and FYNNEI. This CDR3 is 13 amino acids long. Trimming shortened V by 4 bases and J by 7 bases, and 14 bases separated the two germline ends. The CDR3 DNA is TGTGCCAGCAGTGGGGGGACGGAAGGGGAGCAGTACTTC. Its translation is CASSGGTEGEQYF. Combining the CDR3 with reference TRBV2 and TRBJ2-7 gives the whole variable domain EPEVTQTPSHQVTQMGQEVILRCVPISNHLYFYWYRQILGQKVEFLVSFYNNEISEKSEIFDDQFSVERPDGSNFTLKIRSTKLEDSAMYFCASSGGTEGEQYFGPGTRLTVT.

The genes are TRBV20-1 and TRBJ2-7; perhaps TRBD2 as D (7 bases). Germline lookup yields CDR1 DFQATT and CDR2 SNEGSKA (reference sequence). Trimming pared 3 bases from V and 9 bases from J, leaving 18 bases between. There are 13 residues in the CDR3. The CDR3 nucleotides read TGCAGTGCTAGGGGGGCGGGGAGGGCGCCGCAGTACTTC. This codes for CSARGAGRAPQYF.

The genes are TRBV3-1 and TRBJ1-1; D remains unclear. The CDR3 spans 14 residues. Looked up from germline, CDR1 is LGHDT and CDR2 is YNNKEL (reference sequence). The ends were cut back, 0 bases at V and 1 base at J, with 6 bases in the middle. The CDR3 coding sequence is TGTGCCAGCAGCCAAGATCGGCAGAACACTGAAGCTTTCTTT. Encoded protein: CASSQDRQNTEAFF.

This clonotype appeared once. J is TRBJ2-7 and V is TRBV11-2; D might be TRBD2 (5 bases). The V and J ends lost 5 bases and 6 bases respectively, with 17 bases between them. The CDR3 extends over 14 amino acids. Germline V gives CDR1 SGHAT, CDR2 FQNNGV. This CDR3 is CASSPGLKALEQYF. CDR3 nucleotide sequence: TGTGCCAGCAGCCCCGGACTGAAGGCTCTCGAGCAGTACTTC.

This chain connects TRBV3-1 to TRBJ1-4, with 7 nucleotides matching TRBD1. Germline V gene data show CDR1 as LGHDT and CDR2 as YNNKEL (reference sequence). The CDR3 covers 14 residues. Trimming cost V 8 bases and J 7 bases; bases outside gene matches: 10. CDR3 DNA sequence: TGTGCCAGCGCCCAGGGGGGAGGATCTGAAAAACTGTTTTTT. Protein sequence: CASAQGGGSEKLFF.